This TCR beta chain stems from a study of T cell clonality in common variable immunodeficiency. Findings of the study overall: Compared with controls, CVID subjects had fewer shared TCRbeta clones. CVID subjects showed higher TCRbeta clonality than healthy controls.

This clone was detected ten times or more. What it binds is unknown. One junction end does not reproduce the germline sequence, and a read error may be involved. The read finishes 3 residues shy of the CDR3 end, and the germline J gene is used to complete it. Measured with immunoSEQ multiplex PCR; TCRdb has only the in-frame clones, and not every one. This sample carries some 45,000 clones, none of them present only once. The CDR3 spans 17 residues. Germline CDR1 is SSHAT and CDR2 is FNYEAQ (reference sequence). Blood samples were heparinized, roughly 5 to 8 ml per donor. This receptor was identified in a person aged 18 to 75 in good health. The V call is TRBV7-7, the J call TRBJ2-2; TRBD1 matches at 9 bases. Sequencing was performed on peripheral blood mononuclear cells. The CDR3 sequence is CASSLAPGQGTTGELFF. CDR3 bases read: TGTGCTAGCAGCTTAGCCCCGGGACAGGGAACCACCGGGGAG.